Listed below are T cell receptor beta chains from one sample, sequenced in a study of blood T cell repertoires in COVID-19. TCRdb keeps only in-frame clones here, not all; method: immunoSEQ multiplex PCR. The repertoire includes around 230,000 clones, about nine tenths of them detected once, and less than 4.5% sits in the top ten. Input material: PBMCs or T cells enriched from blood (not recorded which). The receptors stem from a young woman with acute COVID-19. Each CDR3 is given with its conserved first and last residue. D genes are given only for firm matches. Clone size, where shown, is once, few, many, or a class for clones that have expanded.

D	size	V	J	CDR3	DNA
.	.	TRBV4-1	TRBJ1-1	CASSHVGAGTLYTEAFF	TGCGCCAGCAGCCACGTCGGTGCCGGGACACTGTACACTGAAGCTTTCTTT
.	.	TRBV5-4	TRBJ2-7	CASSPGLREQYF	TGTGCCAGCAGCCCGGGACTGAGAGAGCAGTACTTC
.	.	TRBV6-5	TRBJ1-5	CASSYGRGNVQPQHF	TGTGCCAGCAGTTACGGTAGGGGTAATGTTCAGCCCCAGCATTTT
.	.	TRBV6-6	TRBJ1-2	CASSFDGGYGYTF	TGTGCCAGCAGTTTCGATGGCGGGTATGGCTACACCTTC
TRBD1	.	TRBV18	TRBJ1-4	CASSLGQGEKLFF	TGTGCCAGCTCACTGGGACAGGGGGAAAAACTGTTTTTT
.	.	TRBV3-1/TRBV3-2	TRBJ1-3	CASSQKGVSTIYF	TGTGCCAGCAGCCAAAAGGGGGTGAGCACCATATATTTT
TRBD1	.	TRBV7-9	TRBJ1-1	CASSFVGQLEAFF	TGTGCCAGCAGCTTTGTGGGACAGCTTGAAGCTTTCTTT
.	.	TRBV6-5	TRBJ1-1	CASSLSEGMTEAFF	TGTGCCAGCAGCCTCAGCGAGGGTATGACTGAAGCTTTCTTT
.	.	TRBV27	TRBJ1-1	CASSLTGYTEAFF	TGTGCCAGCAGTTTGACCGGGTACACTGAAGCTTTCTTT
.	.	TRBV7-2	TRBJ2-2	CASSLGENTGELFF	TGTGCCAGCAGCTTAGGAGAGAACACCGGGGAGCTGTTTTTT
TRBD1	.	TRBV28	TRBJ1-5	CASSLGGQGNQPQHF	TGTGCCAGCAGTTTAGGCGGACAGGGCAATCAGCCCCAGCATTTT
TRBD2	few	TRBV9	TRBJ2-5	CASSVGTSGLEETQYF	TGTGCCAGCAGCGTAGGGACTAGCGGGCTGGAGGAGACCCAGTACTTC
.	.	TRBV25-1	TRBJ1-6	CASSSPVSPLHF	TGTGCCAGCAGTTCCCCAGTTTCACCCCTCCACTTT
.	.	TRBV6-1	TRBJ1-1	CASSERGAEAFF	TGTGCCAGCAGTGAACGTGGAGCTGAAGCTTTCTTT
.	.	TRBV4-3	TRBJ2-7	CASSQDRQIHEQYF	TGCGCCAGCAGCCAAGATCGACAGATCCACGAGCAGTACTTC
.	few	TRBV3-1/TRBV3-2	TRBJ1-1	CASSQDRQVPNTEAFF	TGTGCCAGCAGCCAAGACCGGCAGGTCCCGAACACTGAAGCTTTCTTT
TRBD2	.	TRBV5-1	TRBJ2-7	CASSLEGTRPSEQYF	TGCGCCAGCAGCTTGGAAGGGACTAGGCCCTCCGAGCAGTACTTC
TRBD1	.	TRBV5-8	TRBJ2-2	CASSFGTGPAGELFF	TGTGCCAGCAGCTTTGGGACAGGGCCCGCCGGGGAGCTGTTTTTT
TRBD1	.	TRBV6-5	TRBJ1-5	CASSPGQGNQPQHF	TGTGCCAGCAGTCCCGGACAGGGCAATCAGCCCCAGCATTTT
TRBD1	few	TRBV18	TRBJ1-6	CASSPSQPGQGDSPLHF	TGTGCCAGCTCACCCTCTCAACCGGGACAGGGGGACTCACCCCTCCACTTT
.	.	TRBV27	TRBJ1-4	CASSEGQTTEKLFF	TGTGCCAGCAGTGAAGGACAGACAACCGAAAAACTGTTTTTT
TRBD1	.	TRBV6-5	TRBJ2-7	CASSLPGQYYEQYF	TGTGCCAGCAGTTTACCGGGACAGTACTACGAGCAGTACTTC
.	.	TRBV9	TRBJ2-7	CASSSTDRNYEQYF	TGTGCCAGCAGCTCCACCGACAGGAACTACGAGCAGTACTTC
.	once	TRBV5-1	TRBJ1-1	CASTPRGAETEAFF	TGCGCCAGCACCCCCCGGGGGGCCGAGACTGAAGCTTTCTTT
.	.	TRBV25-1	TRBJ1-1	CASSDQGSTEAFF	TGTGCCAGCAGTGATCAGGGGAGTACTGAAGCTTTCTTT
.	.	TRBV10-3	TRBJ1-1	CATKSTQGPQGPEAFF	TGTGCCACCAAGTCTACACAGGGTCCCCAAGGACCTGAAGCTTTCTTT
.	.	TRBV4-1	TRBJ1-4	CASSHGTNANEKLFF	TGCGCCAGCAGCCATGGGACAAACGCTAATGAAAAACTGTTTTTT
.	.	TRBV4-1	TRBJ1-3	CASSQGTALSGNTIYF	TGCGCCAGCAGCCAAGGGACAGCCCTCTCTGGAAACACCATATATTTT
.	.	TRBV6-5	TRBJ1-6	CASSYIGGDNSPLHF	TGTGCCAGCAGTTACATCGGGGGGGATAATTCACCCCTCCACTTT
TRBD1	.	TRBV9	TRBJ2-2	CASSVQGANTGELFF	TGTGCCAGCAGCGTACAGGGGGCCAACACCGGGGAGCTGTTTTTT
TRBD1	.	TRBV27	TRBJ1-1	CASSADRARVTEAFF	TGTGCCAGCAGTGCCGACAGGGCGAGGGTCACTGAAGCTTTCTTT
.	.	TRBV18	TRBJ1-5	CASSETENQPQHF	TGTGCCAGCTCAGAGACAGAGAATCAGCCCCAGCATTTT
.	.	TRBV6-5	TRBJ2-2	CASSPGDTGELFF	TGTGCCAGCAGCCCCGGTGACACCGGGGAGCTGTTTTTT
TRBD1	.	TRBV5-5	TRBJ1-1	CASSHDRGLATEAFF	TGTGCCAGCAGTCACGACAGGGGACTTGCCACTGAAGCTTTCTTT
.	.	TRBV6-9	TRBJ2-7	CASSLPLGSGYEQYF	TGTGCCAGCAGTCTCCCCTTGGGCAGCGGGTACGAGCAGTACTTC
TRBD1	.	TRBV19	TRBJ1-1	CATGTGGIYTEAFF	TGTGCCACCGGGACAGGGGGAATTTACACTGAAGCTTTCTTT
TRBD1	few	TRBV19	TRBJ1-2	CATRTGKNYGYTF	TGTGCCACGCGGACAGGAAAAAACTATGGCTACACCTTC
.	.	TRBV2	TRBJ1-2	CASSPDSPNYGYTF	TGTGCCAGCAGTCCAGACAGCCCAAACTATGGCTACACCTTC
TRBD1	.	TRBV5-1	TRBJ1-3	CASSPGPLGTDSGNTIYF	TGCGCCAGCAGCCCGGGACCATTGGGGACAGACTCTGGAAACACCATATATTTT
TRBD1	few	TRBV7-9	TRBJ2-7	CASRVGTGNEQYF	TGTGCCAGCAGAGTCGGGACAGGGAACGAGCAGTACTTC
TRBD1	.	TRBV28	TRBJ2-5	CASDRTGGETQYF	TGTGCCAGCGACCGGACAGGGGGTGAGACCCAGTACTTC
.	.	TRBV5-4	TRBJ2-7	CASSLDAGGYDRQYF	TGTGCCAGCAGCTTAGACGCGGGTGGCTACGACCGGCAGTACTTC
TRBD2	.	TRBV7-2	TRBJ2-3	CASSFLAGATDTQYF	TGTGCCAGCAGCTTTTTAGCGGGGGCAACAGATACGCAGTATTTT
.	.	TRBV4-1	TRBJ2-7	CASSPETGFYEQYF	TGCGCCAGCAGCCCAGAGACGGGTTTCTACGAGCAGTACTTC
.	.	TRBV9	TRBJ1-2	CASSVRRDYGYTF	TGTGCCAGCAGCGTAAGGCGGGACTATGGCTACACCTTC
.	.	TRBV10-1	TRBJ2-1	CASSAGGEQFF	TGCGCCAGCAGCGCGGGTGGTGAGCAGTTCTTC
.	.	TRBV28	TRBJ1-2	CASSGGGRNYGYTF	TGTGCCAGCAGTGGGGGAGGGAGGAACTATGGCTACACCTTC
.	.	TRBV2	TRBJ2-7	CASRDLGDRLSYEQYF	TGTGCCAGCAGGGACTTGGGAGACAGGCTCTCCTACGAGCAGTACTTC
TRBD1	.	TRBV6-5	TRBJ1-6	CASSRTGGGSPLHF	TGTGCCAGCAGTCGAACAGGGGGAGGTTCACCCCTCCACTTT
.	.	TRBV28	TRBJ2-1	CATGDGDEQFF	TGTGCCACCGGTGACGGAGATGAGCAGTTCTTC
.	few	TRBV2	TRBJ1-5	CASQGANSNQPQHF	TGTGCCAGCCAGGGCGCAAATAGCAATCAGCCCCAGCATTTT
.	.	TRBV6-5	TRBJ1-1	CASSLTIGTEAFF	TGTGCCAGCAGTCTCACGATCGGGACTGAAGCTTTCTTT
.	.	TRBV6-5	TRBJ2-7	CASSYSRGPYEQYF	TGTGCCAGCAGTTACTCTAGAGGGCCCTACGAGCAGTACTTC